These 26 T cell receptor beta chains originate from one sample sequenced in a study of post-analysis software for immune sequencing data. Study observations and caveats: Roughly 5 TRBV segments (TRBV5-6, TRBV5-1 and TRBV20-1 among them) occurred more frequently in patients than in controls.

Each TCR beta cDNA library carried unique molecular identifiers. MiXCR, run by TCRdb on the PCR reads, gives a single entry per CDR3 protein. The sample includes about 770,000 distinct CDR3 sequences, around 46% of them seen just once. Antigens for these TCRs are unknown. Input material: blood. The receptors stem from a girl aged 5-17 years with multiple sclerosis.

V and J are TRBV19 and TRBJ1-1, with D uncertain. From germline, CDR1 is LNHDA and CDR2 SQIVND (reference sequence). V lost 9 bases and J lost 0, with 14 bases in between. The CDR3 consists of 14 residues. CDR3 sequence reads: CASHGLSLNTEAFF. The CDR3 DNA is TGTGCCAGCCATGGTCTGAGCCTGAACACTGAAGCTTTCTTT.

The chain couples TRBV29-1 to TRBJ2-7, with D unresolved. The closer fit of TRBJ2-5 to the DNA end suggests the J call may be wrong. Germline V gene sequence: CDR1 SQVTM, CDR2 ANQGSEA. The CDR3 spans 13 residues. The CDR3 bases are TGCAGCGTGCCCGACGGCGGTGATGAGACCCAGTACTTC. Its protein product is CSVPDGGDETQYF.

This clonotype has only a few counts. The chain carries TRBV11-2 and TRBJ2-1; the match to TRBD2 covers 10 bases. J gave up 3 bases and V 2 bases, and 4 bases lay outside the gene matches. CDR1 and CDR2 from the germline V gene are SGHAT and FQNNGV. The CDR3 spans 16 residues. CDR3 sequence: CASSLPGLADYNEQFF. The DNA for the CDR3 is TGTGCCAGCAGCTTACCTGGACTAGCGGACTACAATGAGCAGTTCTTC. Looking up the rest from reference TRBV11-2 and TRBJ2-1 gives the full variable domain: EAGVAQSPRYKIIEKRQSVAFWCNPISGHATLYWYQQILGQGPKLLIQFQNNGVVDDSQLPKDRFSAERLKGVDSTLKIQPAKLEDSAVYLCASSLPGLADYNEQFFGPGTRLTVL.

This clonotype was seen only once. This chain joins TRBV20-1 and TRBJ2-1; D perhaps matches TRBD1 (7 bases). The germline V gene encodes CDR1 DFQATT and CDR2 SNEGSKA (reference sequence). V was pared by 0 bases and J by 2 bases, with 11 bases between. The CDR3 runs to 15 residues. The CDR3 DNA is TGCAGTGCTAGAGATCGCGGGACAGCCTACAATGAGCAGTTCTTC. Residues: CSARDRGTAYNEQFF.

CDR3 in DNA: TGTGCCAGCAGCACCCGACGGGAACCCAAAAACATTCAGTACTTC. Protein product: CASSTRREPKNIQYF. The chain couples TRBV12-3 or TRBV12-4 to TRBJ2-4, with D maybe TRBD2 (5 bases). The CDR3 loop spans 15 amino acids. Trimming took off 6 bases at V and 2 bases at J, with 14 bases between the two ends.

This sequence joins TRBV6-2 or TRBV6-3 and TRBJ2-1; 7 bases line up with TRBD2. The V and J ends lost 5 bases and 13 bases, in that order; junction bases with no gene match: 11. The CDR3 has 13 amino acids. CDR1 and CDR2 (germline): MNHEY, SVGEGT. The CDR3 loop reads CASSITSAETQFF. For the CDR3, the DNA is TGTGCCAGCAGTATAACTAGCGCAGAGACCCAGTTCTTC.

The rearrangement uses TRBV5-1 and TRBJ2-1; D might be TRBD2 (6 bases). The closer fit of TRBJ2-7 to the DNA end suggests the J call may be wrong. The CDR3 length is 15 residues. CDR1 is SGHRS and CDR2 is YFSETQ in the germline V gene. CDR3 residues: CASSLVREGYNEQYF. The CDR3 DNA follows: TGCGCCAGCAGCTTGGTGCGGGAAGGGTACAATGAGCAGTACTTC.

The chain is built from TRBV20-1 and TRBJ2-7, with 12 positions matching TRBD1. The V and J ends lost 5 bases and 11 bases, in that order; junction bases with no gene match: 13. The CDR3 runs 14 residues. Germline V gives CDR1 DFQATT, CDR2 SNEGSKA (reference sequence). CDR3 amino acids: CSALLWDRGRLEYF. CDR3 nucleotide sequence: TGCAGTGCTCTACTATGGGACAGGGGGCGTTTGGAGTACTTC.

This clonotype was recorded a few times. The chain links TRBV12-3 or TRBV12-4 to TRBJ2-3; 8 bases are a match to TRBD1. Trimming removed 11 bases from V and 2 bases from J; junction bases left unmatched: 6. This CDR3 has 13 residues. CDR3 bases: TGTGCCTCCAGGGGGCTAACCACAGATACGCAGTATTTT. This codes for CASRGLTTDTQYF.

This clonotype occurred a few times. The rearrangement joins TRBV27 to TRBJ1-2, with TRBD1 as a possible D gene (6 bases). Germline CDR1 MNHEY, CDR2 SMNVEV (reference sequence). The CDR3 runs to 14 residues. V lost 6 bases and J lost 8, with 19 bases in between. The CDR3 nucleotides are TGTGCCAGCAGCTCCCCAGGGTTGGGGGGCGGCTACACCTTC. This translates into CASSSPGLGGGYTF.

The CDR3 sequence: CASSPGSSGRADTQYF. The CDR3 DNA reads as TGTGCCAGCAGCCCGGGGAGCAGCGGGAGGGCAGATACGCAGTATTTT. The V gene is TRBV7-2, the J gene TRBJ2-3; 10 bases are a match to TRBD2. Losses at the gene ends were 5 bases for V and 4 bases for J; bases not matched to a gene: 9. In germline, CDR1 is SGHTA, CDR2 FQGNSA. The CDR3 is 16 residues long.

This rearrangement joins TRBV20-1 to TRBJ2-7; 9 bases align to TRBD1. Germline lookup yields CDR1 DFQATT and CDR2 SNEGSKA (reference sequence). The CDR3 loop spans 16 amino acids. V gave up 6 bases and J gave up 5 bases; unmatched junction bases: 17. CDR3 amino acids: CSATPEETGGGDEQYF. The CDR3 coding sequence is TGCAGTGCCACACCCGAGGAGACAGGGGGTGGGGACGAGCAGTACTTC.

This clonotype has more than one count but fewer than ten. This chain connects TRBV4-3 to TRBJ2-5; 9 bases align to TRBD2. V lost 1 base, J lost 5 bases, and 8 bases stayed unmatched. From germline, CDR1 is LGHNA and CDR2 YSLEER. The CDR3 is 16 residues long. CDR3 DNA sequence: TGCGCCAGCAGCCAAGTAGGGGCGGGAGGGCCGGAGACCCAGTACTTC. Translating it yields CASSQVGAGGPETQYF.

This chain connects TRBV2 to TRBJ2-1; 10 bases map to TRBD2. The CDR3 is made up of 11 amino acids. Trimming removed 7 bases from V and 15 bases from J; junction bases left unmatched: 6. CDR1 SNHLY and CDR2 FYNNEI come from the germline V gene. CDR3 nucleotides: TGTGCCAGCAATCTAGCGGGAGACCGGTTCTTC. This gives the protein CASNLAGDRFF. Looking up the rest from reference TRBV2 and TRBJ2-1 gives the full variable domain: EPEVTQTPSHQVTQMGQEVILRCVPISNHLYFYWYRQILGQKVEFLVSFYNNEISEKSEIFDDQFSVERPDGSNFTLKIRSTKLEDSAMYFCASNLAGDRFFGPGTRLTVL.

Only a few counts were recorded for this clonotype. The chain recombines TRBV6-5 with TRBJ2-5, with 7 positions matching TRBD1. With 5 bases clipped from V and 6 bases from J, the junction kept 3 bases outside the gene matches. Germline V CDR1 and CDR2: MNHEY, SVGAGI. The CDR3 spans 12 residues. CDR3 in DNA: TGTGCCAGCAGTAAACAGGGGCAGACCCAGTACTTC. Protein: CASSKQGQTQYF.

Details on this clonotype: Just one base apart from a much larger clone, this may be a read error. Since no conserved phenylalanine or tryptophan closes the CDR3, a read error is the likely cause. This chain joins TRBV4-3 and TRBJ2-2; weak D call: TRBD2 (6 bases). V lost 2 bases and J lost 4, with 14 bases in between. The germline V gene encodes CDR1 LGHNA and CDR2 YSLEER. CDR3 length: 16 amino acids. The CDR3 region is CASSQRFGGTTGELFL. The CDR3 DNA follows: TGCGCCAGCAGCCAAAGATTCGGGGGAACCACCGGGGAGCTGTTTTTG.

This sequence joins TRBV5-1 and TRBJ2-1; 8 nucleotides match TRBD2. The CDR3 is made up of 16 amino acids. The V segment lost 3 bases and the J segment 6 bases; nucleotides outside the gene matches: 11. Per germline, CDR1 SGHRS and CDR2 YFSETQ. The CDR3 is CASSSRTSGDRNEQFF. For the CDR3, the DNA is TGCGCCAGCAGCTCCAGAACTAGCGGTGATCGCAATGAGCAGTTCTTC.

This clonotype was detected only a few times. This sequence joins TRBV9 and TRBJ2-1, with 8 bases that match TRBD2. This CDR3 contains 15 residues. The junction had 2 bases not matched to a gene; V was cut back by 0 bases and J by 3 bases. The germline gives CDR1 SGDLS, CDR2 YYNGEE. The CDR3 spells CASSVESGSYNEQFF. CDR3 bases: TGTGCCAGCAGCGTAGAGAGCGGGAGCTACAATGAGCAGTTCTTC.

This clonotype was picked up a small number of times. In DNA form, the CDR3 reads TGCGCCAGCAGCTTGGGCCAGGGGCTCGTCGCTGAAGCTTTCTTT. Translating it yields CASSLGQGLVAEAFF. V is TRBV5-1 and J is TRBJ1-1, with D possibly matching TRBD1 (6 bases). CDR1 and CDR2 (germline): SGHRS, YFSETQ. The CDR3 spans 15 residues. The V gene lost 0 bases and the J gene lost 6 bases, with 15 bases spanning the gap.

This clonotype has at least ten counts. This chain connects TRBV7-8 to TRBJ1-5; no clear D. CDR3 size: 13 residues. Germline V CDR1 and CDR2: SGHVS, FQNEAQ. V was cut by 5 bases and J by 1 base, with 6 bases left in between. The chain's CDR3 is CASSAISNQPQHF. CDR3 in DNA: TGTGCCAGCAGCGCCATAAGCAATCAGCCCCAGCATTTT.

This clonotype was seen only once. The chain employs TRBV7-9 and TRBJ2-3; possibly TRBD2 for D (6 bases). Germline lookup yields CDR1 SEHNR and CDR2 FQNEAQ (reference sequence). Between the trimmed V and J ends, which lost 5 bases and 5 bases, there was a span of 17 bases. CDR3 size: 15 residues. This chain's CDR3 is CASSPPGGDGDTQYF. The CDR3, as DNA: TGTGCCAGCAGCCCCCCCGGCGGGGATGGAGATACGCAGTATTTT.

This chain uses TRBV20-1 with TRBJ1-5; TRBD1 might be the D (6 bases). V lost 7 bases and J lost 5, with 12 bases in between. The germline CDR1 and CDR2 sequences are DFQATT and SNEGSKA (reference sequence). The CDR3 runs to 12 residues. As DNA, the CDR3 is TGCAGTGTCGGGGGGCAATATCAGCCCCAGCATTTT. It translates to CSVGGQYQPQHF.

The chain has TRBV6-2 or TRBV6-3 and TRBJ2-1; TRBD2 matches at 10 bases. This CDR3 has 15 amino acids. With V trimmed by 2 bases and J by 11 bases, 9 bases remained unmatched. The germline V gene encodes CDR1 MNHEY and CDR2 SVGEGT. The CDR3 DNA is TGTGCCAGCAGTTACGGGCTAGCGGGAGTAAATAAGCAGTTCTTC. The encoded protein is CASSYGLAGVNKQFF.

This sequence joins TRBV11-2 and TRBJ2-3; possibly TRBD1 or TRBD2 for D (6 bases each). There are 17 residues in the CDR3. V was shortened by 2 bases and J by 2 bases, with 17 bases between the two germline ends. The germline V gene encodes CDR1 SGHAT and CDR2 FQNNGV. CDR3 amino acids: CASSLRGASAVTDTQYF. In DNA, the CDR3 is TGTGCCAGCAGCTTAAGGGGGGCCTCAGCAGTCACAGATACGCAGTATTTT.

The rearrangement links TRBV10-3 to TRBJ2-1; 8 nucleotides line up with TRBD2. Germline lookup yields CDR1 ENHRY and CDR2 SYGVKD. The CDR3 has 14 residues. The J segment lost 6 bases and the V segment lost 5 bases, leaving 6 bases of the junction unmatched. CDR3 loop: CAISPSGRGNEQFF. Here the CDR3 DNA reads TGTGCCATCAGTCCAAGCGGGAGAGGCAATGAGCAGTTCTTC.

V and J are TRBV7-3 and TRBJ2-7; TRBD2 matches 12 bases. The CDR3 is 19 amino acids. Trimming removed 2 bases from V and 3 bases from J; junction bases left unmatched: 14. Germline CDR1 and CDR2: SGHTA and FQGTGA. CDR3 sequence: CASSLAQLAGGSPSYEQYF. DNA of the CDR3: TGTGCCAGCAGCTTAGCCCAACTAGCGGGAGGTTCTCCAAGCTACGAGCAGTACTTC.